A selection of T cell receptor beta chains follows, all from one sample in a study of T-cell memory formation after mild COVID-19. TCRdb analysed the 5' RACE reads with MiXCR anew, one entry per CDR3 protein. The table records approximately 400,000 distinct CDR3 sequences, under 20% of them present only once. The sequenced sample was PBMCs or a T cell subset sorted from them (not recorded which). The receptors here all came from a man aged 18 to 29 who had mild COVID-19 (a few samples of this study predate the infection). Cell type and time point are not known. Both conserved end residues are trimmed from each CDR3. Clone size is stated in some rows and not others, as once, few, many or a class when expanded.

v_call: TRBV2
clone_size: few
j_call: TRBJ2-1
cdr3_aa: ASRHTGSYNEQF

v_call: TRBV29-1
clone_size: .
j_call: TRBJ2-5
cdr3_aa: SVERLGYQETQY

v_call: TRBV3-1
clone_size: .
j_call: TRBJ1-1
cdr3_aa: ASSQGDRETEAF

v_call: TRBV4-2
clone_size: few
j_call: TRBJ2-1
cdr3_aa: ASSQEIGLEGQF

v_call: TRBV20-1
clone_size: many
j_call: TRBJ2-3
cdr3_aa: SAPRPPAVTQY

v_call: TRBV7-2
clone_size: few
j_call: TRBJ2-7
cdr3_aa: ASSFRPESSYEQY

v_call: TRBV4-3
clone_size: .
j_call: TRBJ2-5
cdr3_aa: ASSQELQASGRLAGGSETQY

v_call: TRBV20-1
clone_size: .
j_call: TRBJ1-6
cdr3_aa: SASTSRAANSSLH

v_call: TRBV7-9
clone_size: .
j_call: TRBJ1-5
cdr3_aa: ASSSDRDSNQPQH

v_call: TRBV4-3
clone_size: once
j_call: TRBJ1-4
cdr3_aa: ASSPRGTINEKLF

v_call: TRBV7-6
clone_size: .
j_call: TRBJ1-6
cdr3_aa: ASSLNGESPLH

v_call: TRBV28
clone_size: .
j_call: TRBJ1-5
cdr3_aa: ASSFQGQGEH

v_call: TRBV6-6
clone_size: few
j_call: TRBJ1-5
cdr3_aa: ASSTGGLGNQPQH

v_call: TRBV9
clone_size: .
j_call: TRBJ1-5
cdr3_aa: ASSVGDWSNQPQH

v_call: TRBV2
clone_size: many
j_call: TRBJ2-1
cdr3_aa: ARGLAGGYNEQF

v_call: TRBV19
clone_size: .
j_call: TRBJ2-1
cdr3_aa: ASSIGGGRPEQF

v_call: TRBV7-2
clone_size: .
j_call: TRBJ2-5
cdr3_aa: ASKGAGPHETQY

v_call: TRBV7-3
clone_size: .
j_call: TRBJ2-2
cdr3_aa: ASSLWEGGELF

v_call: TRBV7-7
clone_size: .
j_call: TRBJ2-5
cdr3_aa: ASSLNRVGSETQY

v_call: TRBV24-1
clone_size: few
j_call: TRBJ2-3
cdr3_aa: ATSPTGVRSTDTQY

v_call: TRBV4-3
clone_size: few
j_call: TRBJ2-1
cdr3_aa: ASSQDPAGVYNEQF

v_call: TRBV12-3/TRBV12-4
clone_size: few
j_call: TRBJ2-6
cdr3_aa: ASSSGGRSGANVLT

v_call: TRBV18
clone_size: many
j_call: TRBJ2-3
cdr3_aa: ASSGQGTDTQY

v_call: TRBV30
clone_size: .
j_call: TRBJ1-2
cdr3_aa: AWANGPGGYT

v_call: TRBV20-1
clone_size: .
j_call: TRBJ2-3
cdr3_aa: SALPRLAGPRGDTQY

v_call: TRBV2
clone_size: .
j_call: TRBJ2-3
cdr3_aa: ASSPGQAGYTQY

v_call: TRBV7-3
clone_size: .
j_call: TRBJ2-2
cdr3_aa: ASSFYLNTGELF

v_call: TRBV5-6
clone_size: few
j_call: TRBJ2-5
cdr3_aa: ASSDYGGPGQETQY